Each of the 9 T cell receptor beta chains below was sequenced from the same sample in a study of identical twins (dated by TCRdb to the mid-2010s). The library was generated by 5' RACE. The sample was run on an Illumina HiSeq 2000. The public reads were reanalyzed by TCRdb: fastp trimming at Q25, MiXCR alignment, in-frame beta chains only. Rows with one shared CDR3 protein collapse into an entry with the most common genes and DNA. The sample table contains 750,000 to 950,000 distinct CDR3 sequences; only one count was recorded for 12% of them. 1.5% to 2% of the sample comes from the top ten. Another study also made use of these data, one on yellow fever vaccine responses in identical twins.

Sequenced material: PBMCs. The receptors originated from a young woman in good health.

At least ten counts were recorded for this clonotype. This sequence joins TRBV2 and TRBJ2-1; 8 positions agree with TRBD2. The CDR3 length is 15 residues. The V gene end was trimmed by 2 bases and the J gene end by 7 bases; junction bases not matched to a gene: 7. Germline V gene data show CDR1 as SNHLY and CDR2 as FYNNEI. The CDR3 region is CASSEKVGTRNEQFF. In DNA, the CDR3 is TGTGCCAGCAGTGAAAAGGTTGGGACTAGGAATGAGCAGTTCTTC.

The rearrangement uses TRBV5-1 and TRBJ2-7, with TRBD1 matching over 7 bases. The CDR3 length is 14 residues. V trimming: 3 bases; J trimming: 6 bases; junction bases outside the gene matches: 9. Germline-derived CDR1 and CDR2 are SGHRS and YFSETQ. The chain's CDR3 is CASSSRDRGTEQYF. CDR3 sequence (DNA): TGCGCCAGCAGCTCTCGGGACAGAGGGACCGAGCAGTACTTC.

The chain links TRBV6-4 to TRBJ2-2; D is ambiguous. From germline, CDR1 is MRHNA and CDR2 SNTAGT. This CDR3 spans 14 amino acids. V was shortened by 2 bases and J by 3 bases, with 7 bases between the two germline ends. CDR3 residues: CASSDGKDTGELFF. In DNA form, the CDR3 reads TGTGCCAGCAGTGACGGGAAGGACACCGGGGAGCTGTTTTTT.

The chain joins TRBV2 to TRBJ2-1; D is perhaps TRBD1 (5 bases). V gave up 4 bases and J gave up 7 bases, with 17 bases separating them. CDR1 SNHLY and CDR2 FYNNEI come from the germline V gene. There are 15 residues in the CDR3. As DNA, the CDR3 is TGTGCCAGCAGTGCCCAGGGTCAAGGGGTTAATGAGCAGTTCTTC. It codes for CASSAQGQGVNEQFF. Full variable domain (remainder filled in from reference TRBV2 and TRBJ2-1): EPEVTQTPSHQVTQMGQEVILRCVPISNHLYFYWYRQILGQKVEFLVSFYNNEISEKSEIFDDQFSVERPDGSNFTLKIRSTKLEDSAMYFCASSAQGQGVNEQFFGPGTRLTVL.

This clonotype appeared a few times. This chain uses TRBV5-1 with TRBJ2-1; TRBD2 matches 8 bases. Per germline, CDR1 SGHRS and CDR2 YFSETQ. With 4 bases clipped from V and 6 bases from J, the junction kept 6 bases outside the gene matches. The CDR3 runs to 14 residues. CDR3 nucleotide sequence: TGCGCCAGCAGCATAGCCAGCGGGAGCAATGAGCAGTTCTTC. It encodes CASSIASGSNEQFF.

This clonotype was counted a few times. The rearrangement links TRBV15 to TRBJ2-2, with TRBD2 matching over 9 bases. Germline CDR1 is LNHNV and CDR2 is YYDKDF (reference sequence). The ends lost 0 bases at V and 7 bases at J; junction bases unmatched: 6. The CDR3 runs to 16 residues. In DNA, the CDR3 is TGTGCCACCAGCAGAGAGCGGGGGGGCCTTGTCGGGGAGCTGTTTTTT. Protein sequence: CATSRERGGLVGELFF.

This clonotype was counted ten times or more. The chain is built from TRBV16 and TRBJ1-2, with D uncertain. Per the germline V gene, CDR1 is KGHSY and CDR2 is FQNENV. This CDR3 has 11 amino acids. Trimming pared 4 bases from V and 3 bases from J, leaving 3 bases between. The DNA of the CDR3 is TGTGCCAGCAGCCCGTACTATGGCTACACCTTC. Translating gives CASSPYYGYTF.

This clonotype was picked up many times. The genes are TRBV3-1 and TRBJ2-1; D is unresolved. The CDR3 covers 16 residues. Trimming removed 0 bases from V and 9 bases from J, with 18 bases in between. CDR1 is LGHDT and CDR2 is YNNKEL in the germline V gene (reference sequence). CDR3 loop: CASSQDPGPSFGEQFF. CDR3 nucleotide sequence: TGTGCCAGCAGCCAAGATCCGGGCCCCTCCTTCGGTGAGCAGTTCTTC.

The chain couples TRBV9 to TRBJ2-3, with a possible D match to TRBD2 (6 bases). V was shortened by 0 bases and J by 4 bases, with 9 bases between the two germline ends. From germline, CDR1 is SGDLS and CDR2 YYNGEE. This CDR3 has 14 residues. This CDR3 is CASSVELASDTQYF. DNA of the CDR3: TGTGCCAGCAGCGTAGAACTAGCATCAGATACGCAGTATTTT.